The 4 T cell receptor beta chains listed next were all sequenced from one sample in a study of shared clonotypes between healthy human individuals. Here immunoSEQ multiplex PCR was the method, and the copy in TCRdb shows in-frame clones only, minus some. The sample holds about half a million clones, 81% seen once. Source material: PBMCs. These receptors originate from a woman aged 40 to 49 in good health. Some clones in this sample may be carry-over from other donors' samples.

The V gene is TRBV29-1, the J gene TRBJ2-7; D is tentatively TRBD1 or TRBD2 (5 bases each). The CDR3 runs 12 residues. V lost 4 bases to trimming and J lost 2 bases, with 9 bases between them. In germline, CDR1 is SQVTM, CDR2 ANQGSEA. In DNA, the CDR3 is TGCAGCGTTGGGGGGACCCCCTACGAGCAGTACTTC. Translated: CSVGGTPYEQYF.

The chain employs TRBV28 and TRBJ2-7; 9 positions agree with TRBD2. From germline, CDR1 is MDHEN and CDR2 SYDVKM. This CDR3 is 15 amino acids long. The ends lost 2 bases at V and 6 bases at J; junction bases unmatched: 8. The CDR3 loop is CASSLGLAGKGEQYF. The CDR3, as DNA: TGTGCCAGCAGTTTAGGGCTAGCGGGAAAGGGCGAGCAGTACTTC.

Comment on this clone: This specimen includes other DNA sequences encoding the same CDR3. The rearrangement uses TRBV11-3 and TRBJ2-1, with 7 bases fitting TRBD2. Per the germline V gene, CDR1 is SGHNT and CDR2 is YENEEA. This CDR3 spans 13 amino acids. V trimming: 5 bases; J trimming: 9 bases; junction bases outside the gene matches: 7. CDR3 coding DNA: TGTGCCAGCAGCCGACTAGCTGGCGGTGAGCAGTTCTTC. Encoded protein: CASSRLAGGEQFF.

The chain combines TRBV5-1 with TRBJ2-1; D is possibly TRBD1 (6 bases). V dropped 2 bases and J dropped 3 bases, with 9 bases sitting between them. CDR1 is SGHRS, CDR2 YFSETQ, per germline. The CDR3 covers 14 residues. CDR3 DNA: TGCGCCAGCAGCTTACAGGGTTTCTACAATGAGCAGTTCTTC. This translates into CASSLQGFYNEQFF.